These T cell receptor beta chains were read from a single sample in a study of T cell responses to AZD1222 COVID-19 vaccine. Method: immunoSEQ multiplex PCR; TCRdb's copy keeps in-frame clones and lacks some. This table holds around 97,000 clones, 90% found once. Specimen: peripheral blood, collected on day 0 of AZD1222 vaccination. The receptors shown here come from an adult in good health. Each CDR3 is given with its conserved first and last residue.

J,V,CDR3
TRBJ1-1,TRBV7-9,CASSFLGGTEAFF
TRBJ1-1,TRBV6-5,CASSSARGGLNTEAFF
TRBJ2-5,TRBV5-1,CASSQMERGPQETQYF
TRBJ1-5,TRBV5-1,CASSVGGSNQPQHF
TRBJ1-2,TRBV7-7,CASSWRAAGTDYGYTF
TRBJ2-7,TRBV11-2,CASSLDPPPGGFYEQYF
TRBJ2-2,TRBV3-1/TRBV3-2,CASSPGESGGYTGELFF
TRBJ2-5,TRBV5-1,CASSSQGNGETQYF
TRBJ2-7,TRBV6-2/TRBV6-3,CASSYGALGVSYEQYF
TRBJ1-3,TRBV28,CASSLERAGNTIYF
TRBJ2-3,TRBV29-1,CSIWTHADTQYF
TRBJ1-1,TRBV2,CASPQGQSTEAFF
TRBJ2-5,TRBV7-2,CASSSGQGGFGTQYF
TRBJ2-1,TRBV5-1,CASSFPGPGGEQFF
TRBJ1-5,TRBV19,CASSTAGWRVDQPQHF
TRBJ2-7,TRBV7-9,CASSSLDRGHEQYF
TRBJ2-7,TRBV4-2,CASSFSPSGGAGEQYF
TRBJ2-5,TRBV5-4,CASSLKGPETQYF
TRBJ1-4,TRBV10-2,CASSSPAGGNEKLFF
TRBJ1-2,TRBV3-1/TRBV3-2,CASSQGEQANYGYTF
TRBJ2-3,TRBV20-1,CSAGSEHTQYF
TRBJ2-7,TRBV4-2,CASSQTTGYYEQYF
TRBJ1-1,TRBV18,CASSYRDRDEAFF
TRBJ2-5,TRBV4-1,CASSQVEAGETQYF
TRBJ1-1,TRBV12-5,CASGYRQDEAFF
TRBJ2-7,TRBV12-5,CASGLGVTYEQYF
TRBJ2-7,TRBV11-2,CASSLGGFYEQYF
TRBJ2-1,TRBV7-9,CASSLELGSYNEQFF
TRBJ2-2,TRBV5-1,CASSLDASGVVTGELFF